The 18 T cell receptor beta chains below all came from one sample that was sequenced in a study of cytotoxic CD8 clonotypes in ibrutinib-treated CLL. TCRdb's copy holds only in-frame clones and misses some; the assay was immunoSEQ multiplex PCR. The sample includes some 92,000 clones, 70% to 80% of them seen just once. Sequencing used PBMCs, obtained after 24 months of ibrutinib treatment. The receptors originated from a human donor with chronic lymphocytic leukemia.

The chain is built from TRBV7-2 and TRBJ2-7, with 12 bases that match TRBD1. V dropped 3 bases and J dropped 3; count of bases not matched to a gene: 12. The CDR3 is 18 residues long. Germline values: CDR1 SGHTA, CDR2 FQGNSA. CDR3 coding DNA: TGTGCCAGCAGCTTCACCGGGACAGGGGGCGGACGATACTACGAGCAGTACTTC. Its protein is CASSFTGTGGGRYYEQYF.

The rearrangement joins TRBV18 to TRBJ1-5; tentatively, D is TRBD1 (6 bases). The CDR3 length is 13 residues. V was shortened by 6 bases and J by 3 bases, with 9 bases between the two germline ends. Germline CDR1 and CDR2: KGHSH and LQKENI. The CDR3 DNA is TGTGCCAGCTCGGACAGCAACAATCAGCCCCAGCATTTT. Translating it yields CASSDSNNQPQHF. Full variable domain (missing parts from reference TRBV18 and TRBJ1-5): NAGVMQNPRHLVRRRGQEARLRCSPMKGHSHVYWYRQLPEEGLKFMVYLQKENIIDESGMPKERFSAEFPKEGPSILRIQQVVRGDSAAYFCASSDSNNQPQHFGDGTRLSIL.

This clone was found a few times. V usage is TRBV27 and J usage is TRBJ2-7; D remains unclear. The CDR3 is 12 amino acids. V lost 7 bases and J lost 12, with 19 bases in between. The germline V gene encodes CDR1 MNHEY and CDR2 SMNVEV (reference sequence). The CDR3 sequence is CASNRFGQGLYF. The CDR3 region has the DNA TGTGCCAGCAACCGCTTCGGCCAAGGATTGTACTTC.

The DNA of the CDR3 is TGTGCCAGCAGCCAATATACACATGGACGGCCAGATACGCAGTATTTT. Its protein product is CASSQYTHGRPDTQYF. This sequence joins TRBV14 and TRBJ2-3; D not resolved. The CDR3 runs 16 residues. Germline-derived CDR1 and CDR2 are SGHDN and FVKESK. V gave up 2 bases and J gave up 4 bases, with 16 bases separating them.

The chain carries TRBV7-9 and TRBJ2-1, with TRBD2 matching over 9 bases. The CDR3 runs to 17 residues. J gave up 3 bases and V 5 bases, and 11 bases lay outside the gene matches. In germline, CDR1 is SEHNR, CDR2 FQNEAQ (reference sequence). CDR3 DNA sequence: TGTGCCAGCAGCGCCTCCGGTCTAGCGGGGAACTACAATGAGCAGTTCTTC. This translates into CASSASGLAGNYNEQFF. Combining the CDR3 with reference TRBV7-9 and TRBJ2-1 gives the whole variable domain DTGVSQNPRHKITKRGQNVTFRCDPISEHNRLYWYRQTLGQGPEFLTYFQNEAQLEKSRLLSDRFSAERPKGSFSTLEIQRTEQGDSAMYLCASSASGLAGNYNEQFFGPGTRLTVL.

This clone was observed a single time. V is TRBV28 and J is TRBJ2-7, with 10 nucleotides matching TRBD1. With V trimmed by 7 bases and J by 1 base, 10 bases remained unmatched. The germline V gene has CDR1 MDHEN and CDR2 SYDVKM. The CDR3 is 16 amino acids. The CDR3 DNA is TGTGCCAGCACCTCTCCCCGGACAGGGGGATCCTACGAGCAGTACTTC. Residues: CASTSPRTGGSYEQYF.

The gene calls are TRBV19 and TRBJ2-3; D ambiguous. V lost 3 bases and J 3 bases, leaving 10 bases between the germline ends. The CDR3 spans 14 residues. In germline, CDR1 is LNHDA, CDR2 SQIVND (reference sequence). CDR3 sequence: CASSIGFRTDTQYF. CDR3 in DNA: TGTGCCAGTAGTATCGGGTTCAGGACAGATACGCAGTATTTT.

About this clone itself: Other DNA sequences from this sample encode an identical CDR3 as well. This chain joins TRBV29-1 and TRBJ2-2; D possibly matches TRBD1 or TRBD2 (5 bases each). Germline V gene sequence: CDR1 SQVTM, CDR2 ANQGSEA. Trimming removed 3 bases from V and 5 bases from J, with 10 bases in between. The CDR3 covers 13 residues. For the CDR3, the DNA is TGCAGCGTTGATGGGGGTGGGACCGGGGAGCTGTTTTTT. This translates into CSVDGGGTGELFF.

This clone was counted only a few times. The gene calls are TRBV29-1 and TRBJ1-4; possible D gene TRBD1, 5 bases. CDR3 size: 13 residues. V was trimmed by 1 base and J by 7 bases, leaving 10 bases between them. Germline lookup yields CDR1 SQVTM and CDR2 ANQGSEA. The CDR3 sequence: CSVEARDGEKLFF. The CDR3 DNA reads as TGCAGCGTTGAAGCCAGGGATGGTGAAAAACTGTTTTTT.

The chain carries TRBV5-1 and TRBJ2-3; maybe TRBD2 (6 bases). CDR3 length: 14 amino acids. Germline assignment: CDR1 SGHRS and CDR2 YFSETQ. Trimming removed 4 bases at V and 6 bases at J, with 15 bases between. The CDR3 DNA follows: TGCGCCAGCAGCCCCGGGACTCAGGCCGATACGCAGTATTTT. This encodes CASSPGTQADTQYF. The variable domain in full, with the rest retrieved from reference TRBV5-1 and TRBJ2-3, is KAGVTQTPRYLIKTRGQQVTLSCSPISGHRSVSWYQQTPGQGLQFLFEYFSETQRNKGNFPGRFSGRQFSNSRSEMNVSTLELGDSALYLCASSPGTQADTQYFGPGTRLTVL.

The chain couples TRBV7-2 to TRBJ2-7; 7 nucleotides align to TRBD2. The CDR3 is made up of 15 amino acids. The germline V gene has CDR1 SGHTA and CDR2 FQGNSA. J was trimmed by 2 bases and V by 5 bases; bases with no gene match: 9. CDR3 nucleotide sequence: TGTGCCAGCAGCCAAGGGGCGGGGGAGACCTACGAGCAGTACTTC. Its protein product is CASSQGAGETYEQYF.

The CDR3, as DNA: TGTGCCAGCAGCCCCCCCTGCCAGGGGTCCGGCTCCTACGAGCAGTACTTC. Translated: CASSPPCQGSGSYEQYF. The rearrangement joins TRBV7-3 to TRBJ2-7; tentative D call: TRBD1 (6 bases). Trimming removed 5 bases from V and 0 bases from J, with 20 bases in between. Germline CDR1 is SGHTA and CDR2 is FQGTGA. The CDR3 extends over 17 amino acids.

The chain combines TRBV28 with TRBJ1-5; 9 nucleotides align to TRBD1. V was pared by 6 bases and J by 2 bases, with 8 bases of the junction left unmatched. This CDR3 is built from 16 residues. Germline V gene data show CDR1 as MDHEN and CDR2 as SYDVKM. The CDR3 loop reads CASREQGALGNQPQHF. The CDR3 DNA reads TGTGCCAGCAGGGAACAGGGGGCGCTGGGCAATCAGCCCCAGCATTTT.

V gene TRBV4-2 combines with J gene TRBJ2-7, with D perhaps TRBD2 (6 bases). Trimming took off 0 bases at V and 5 bases at J, with 14 bases between the two ends. This CDR3 spans 15 amino acids. Germline V CDR1 and CDR2: LGHNA, YNFKEQ. CDR3: CASSQDQARGNEQYF. CDR3 sequence (DNA): TGTGCCAGCAGCCAAGATCAGGCGCGGGGTAACGAGCAGTACTTC.

Written as DNA, the CDR3 is TGTGCCAGCAGCTTAGAGGCGCATCTCCTAGATACAGATACGCAGTATTTT. Translated: CASSLEAHLLDTDTQYF. The chain joins TRBV7-8 to TRBJ2-3, with D unresolved. The CDR3 spans 17 residues. V was pared by 1 base and J by 3 bases, with 17 bases between. Germline V gives CDR1 SGHVS, CDR2 FQNEAQ. Variable domain in full (rest from reference TRBV7-8 and TRBJ2-3): GAGVSQSPRYKVAKRGQDVALRCDPISGHVSLFWYQQALGQGPEFLTYFQNEAQLDKSGLPSDRFFAERPEGSVSTLKIQRTQQEDSAVYLCASSLEAHLLDTDTQYFGPGTRLTVL.

The chain links TRBV27 to TRBJ2-7, with 12 bases fitting TRBD2. The CDR3 has 16 amino acids. With 2 bases clipped from V and 6 bases from J, the junction kept 8 bases outside the gene matches. CDR1 and CDR2 (germline): MNHEY, SMNVEV (reference sequence). CDR3 protein: CASSLTPGLAGTEQYF. The CDR3 region has the DNA TGTGCCAGCAGTTTAACCCCGGGACTAGCGGGTACCGAGCAGTACTTC.

J is TRBJ2-4 and V is TRBV4-2; 11 bases agree with TRBD2. The V and J ends lost 2 bases and 6 bases, in that order; junction bases with no gene match: 3. The CDR3 has 15 amino acids. Germline CDR1 and CDR2: LGHNA and YNFKEQ. CDR3 coding DNA: TGTGCCAGCAGCCAAACTAGCGGGAGAGGAAACATTCAGTACTTC. The encoded protein is CASSQTSGRGNIQYF.

The DNA of the CDR3 is TGTGCCAGCAGACTCGGACTAAGCTCCTACGAGCAGTACTTC. Its protein product is CASRLGLSSYEQYF. This chain uses TRBV6-5 with TRBJ2-5; a weak D match, TRBD2 (6 bases). Judging by the DNA end, TRBJ2-7 fits better; the J call may be wrong. The CDR3 contains 14 residues. The germline CDR1 and CDR2 sequences are MNHEY and SVGAGI.